These 13 T cell receptor beta chains share one sample of origin, sequenced in a study of T cells in Graves' hyperthyroidism and ophthalmopathy. Amplification of TCR beta CDR3 regions used RNA as the template. The TCR CDR3 first-round RT-PCR relied on the HTBI primer set. TCRdb called the multiplex PCR reads again in MiXCR, with one record for every CDR3 protein. The table shows 350,000 to 450,000 distinct CDR3 sequences, with roughly 15% occurring only once. The sequencing sample was made of blood. The origin of the receptors is a woman under 40 with Graves' hyperthyroidism that later progressed to Graves' ophthalmopathy.

This clonotype was recorded at least ten times. The genes are TRBV7-8 and TRBJ1-1; D ambiguous. Germline lookup yields CDR1 SGHVS and CDR2 FQNEAQ. With 4 bases removed from V and 8 bases from J, the gap between germline ends came to 14 bases. The CDR3 extends over 13 amino acids. For the CDR3, the DNA is TGTGCCAGCAGCTACCTCGACTTGGGGGAAGCTTTCTTT. This gives the protein CASSYLDLGEAFF. Together with reference TRBV7-8 and TRBJ1-1, the CDR3 gives the full variable domain: GAGVSQSPRYKVAKRGQDVALRCDPISGHVSLFWYQQALGQGPEFLTYFQNEAQLDKSGLPSDRFFAERPEGSVSTLKIQRTQQEDSAVYLCASSYLDLGEAFFGQGTRLTVV.

This clonotype was seen ten or more times. This chain joins TRBV5-1 and TRBJ2-1; 12 bases are shared with TRBD2. The length of the CDR3 is 18 residues. Per germline, CDR1 SGHRS and CDR2 YFSETQ. Trimming at V came to 1 base and at J to 4 bases, leaving 9 bases not matched to a gene. The CDR3: CASSLSLAGGTLYNEQFF. The CDR3 nucleotides read TGCGCCAGCAGCTTGAGTCTAGCGGGAGGGACATTATACAATGAGCAGTTCTTC.

On this clonotype itself: Given a much more abundant clone one base away, this may be a read error. The chain has TRBV28 and TRBJ2-1; 9 nucleotides align to TRBD2. CDR1 MDHEN and CDR2 SYDVKM come from the germline V gene. The CDR3 totals 15 residues. The trim removed 6 bases at V and 4 bases at J, leaving 7 bases unmatched. This CDR3 is CASSGGSGSYNEQFF. CDR3 coding DNA: TGTGCCAGCAGCGGGGGTAGCGGGAGTTACAATGAGCAGTTCTTC.

This clonotype showed up many times. The CDR3 loop reads CASSLIHAYRLNTEAFF. As DNA, the CDR3 is TGTGCCAGCAGCTTAATTCATGCGTACAGGTTGAACACTGAAGCTTTCTTT. The rearrangement joins TRBV11-3 to TRBJ1-1; tentatively, D is TRBD1 (5 bases). The CDR3 is 17 residues long. In germline, CDR1 is SGHNT, CDR2 YENEEA. V gave up 2 bases and J gave up 0 bases, with 16 bases separating them.

The chain combines TRBV3-1 with TRBJ2-7; 7 bases are shared with TRBD1. The germline V gene encodes CDR1 LGHDT and CDR2 YNNKEL (reference sequence). This CDR3 has 14 amino acids. The ends lost 4 bases at V and 3 bases at J; junction bases unmatched: 6. CDR3 sequence reads: CASSPRDSYYEQYF. The DNA for the CDR3 is TGTGCCAGCAGCCCTCGGGACAGCTACTACGAGCAGTACTTC.

This clonotype was seen many times. The chain is built from TRBV9 and TRBJ1-3; no definite D call. Germline CDR1 and CDR2: SGDLS and YYNGEE. Deletions cut 0 bases from V and 0 bases from J, with 7 bases between. This CDR3 has 15 amino acids. DNA of the CDR3: TGTGCCAGCAGCGTAGGCGATTACTCTGGAAACACCATATATTTT. Translated: CASSVGDYSGNTIYF.

In this sample, this clonotype turned up many times. The chain couples TRBV2 to TRBJ1-1; 8 nucleotides line up with TRBD1. Germline loops: CDR1 SNHLY, CDR2 FYNNEI. This CDR3 has 12 residues. Trimming removed 6 bases from V and 9 bases from J; junction bases left unmatched: 6. The CDR3 reads CASREDRAQAFF. The CDR3 DNA is TGTGCCAGCAGAGAGGACAGGGCGCAAGCTTTCTTT.

Comments on this clonotype: A much larger clone differs from this one at a single base, so this may be a read error. The missing conserved phenylalanine or tryptophan at the end of this CDR3 makes a read error likely. The V call is TRBV11-2, the J call TRBJ1-2; TRBD1 matches at 7 bases. In germline, CDR1 is SGHAT, CDR2 FQNNGV. This CDR3 region has 13 residues. The junction had 2 bases not matched to a gene; V was cut back by 3 bases and J by 4 bases. CDR3 sequence: CASSFWTGYGYTL. The CDR3 DNA reads TGTGCCAGCAGCTTTTGGACAGGCTATGGCTACACCCTC.

This clonotype was counted ten times or more. V is TRBV6-1 and J is TRBJ2-3, with a tentative D call TRBD2 (6 bases). Germline-derived CDR1 and CDR2 are MNHNS and SASEGT. The V end was cut by 5 bases, the J end by 3 bases, with 15 bases between. This CDR3 has 15 residues. CDR3 amino acids: CASSYSGGETDTQYF. CDR3 nucleotide sequence: TGTGCCAGCAGTTACTCCGGGGGTGAAACAGATACGCAGTATTTT.

This clonotype has at least ten counts. The gene calls are TRBV10-2 and TRBJ2-1, with 8 bases lining up with TRBD2. V shed 8 bases, J shed 3 bases, and the junction held 9 bases outside the gene matches. Germline CDR1 WSHSY, CDR2 SAAADI. CDR3 length: 15 amino acids. The CDR3 nucleotides are TGCGCCAGCTGCCTTAGCGGGGCTTACTACAATGAGCAGTTCTTC. As protein: CASCLSGAYYNEQFF.

This clonotype has more than one count but fewer than ten. This may be a read error, as it is one base from a much larger clone. The chain has TRBV12-3 or TRBV12-4 and TRBJ1-6; possibly TRBD1 for D (6 bases). The CDR3 consists of 14 residues. CDR3 in DNA: TGTGCCAGCAGTTTATCAGGGGATGGATCACCCCCCCACTTT. Protein product: CASSLSGDGSPPHF.

This clonotype has ten or more counts. This chain's CDR3 is CSVDGGSNQPQHF. The CDR3 DNA reads as TGCAGCGTTGATGGGGGGAGCAATCAGCCCCAGCATTTT. The chain links TRBV29-1 to TRBJ1-5; possible D gene TRBD1, 5 bases. CDR1 and CDR2 from the germline V gene are SQVTM and ANQGSEA. The CDR3 is 13 amino acids. Trimming pared 3 bases from V and 1 base from J, leaving 7 bases between.

Only a few counts were recorded for this clonotype. V usage is TRBV7-9 and J usage is TRBJ2-5, with D possibly being TRBD1 (6 bases). Germline V gene data show CDR1 as SEHNR and CDR2 as FQNEAQ (reference sequence). Trimming removed 3 bases at V and 1 base at J, with 12 bases between. This CDR3 has 15 amino acids. The CDR3 DNA sequence: TGTGCCAGCAGCTTGGGGGCGGCGCTCCAAGAGACCCAGTACTTC. Translated, it gives CASSLGAALQETQYF.